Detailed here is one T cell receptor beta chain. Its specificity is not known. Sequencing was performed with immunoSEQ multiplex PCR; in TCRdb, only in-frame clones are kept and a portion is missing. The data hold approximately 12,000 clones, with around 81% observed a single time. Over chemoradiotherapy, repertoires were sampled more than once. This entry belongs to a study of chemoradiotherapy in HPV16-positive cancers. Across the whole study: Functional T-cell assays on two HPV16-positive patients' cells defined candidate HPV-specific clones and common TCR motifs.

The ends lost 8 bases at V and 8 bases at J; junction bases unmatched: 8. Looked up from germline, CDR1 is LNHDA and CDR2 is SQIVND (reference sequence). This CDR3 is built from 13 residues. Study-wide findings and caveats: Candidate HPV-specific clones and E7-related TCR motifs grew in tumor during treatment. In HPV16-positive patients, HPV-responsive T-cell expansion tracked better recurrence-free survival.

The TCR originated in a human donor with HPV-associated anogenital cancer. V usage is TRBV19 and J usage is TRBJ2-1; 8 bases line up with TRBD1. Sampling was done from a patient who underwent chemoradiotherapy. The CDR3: CASLDRAVDEQFF. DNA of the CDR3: TGTGCCAGTCTGGACAGGGCTGTGGATGAGCAGTTCTTC.